This is a list of T cell receptor beta chains from one sample in a study of blood T cell repertoires in COVID-19. Using immunoSEQ multiplex PCR, the repertoire was profiled, and TCRdb retains in-frame clones only, with some absent. The top ten hold approximately 9.9% of the sample, which has approximately 280,000 clones, 70% to 90% seen once. The material sequenced was peripheral blood. The receptor set was obtained from a woman in her seventies with acute or convalescent COVID-19. CDR3s include the opening cysteine and the closing phenylalanine or tryptophan.

CASSLDYYNEQFF | 13 | TRBV5-1
CASSVAVPGDEAFF | 14 | TRBV9
CASVIETRSNQPQHF | 15 | TRBV2
CASSQGSEQYF | 11 | TRBV6-5
CASSVDAGIRSIGQFF | 16 | TRBV9
CASAWASGTGELFF | 14 | TRBV9
CASSLADGRLAKNIQYF | 17 | TRBV5-1
CASGGLATPYQETQYF | 16 | TRBV2
CASRDRTGKRQPQHF | 15 | TRBV6-4
CASTLGGVNTEAFF | 14 | TRBV4-1
CASSSGDSLSNYGYTF | 16 | TRBV5-5
CATSRDISAGNTIYF | 15 | TRBV15
CSARLNTEAFF | 11 | TRBV20-1
CASSLDRANYGYTF | 14 | TRBV5-1
CASSLLSLPGVYTF | 14 | TRBV3-1/TRBV3-2
CASSSWTESSYEQYF | 15 | TRBV5-4
CASSSPTDYGYTF | 13 | TRBV7-2
CASSLGGGYSGNTIYF | 16 | TRBV11-2
CASSQESPGRGYTF | 14 | TRBV3-1/TRBV3-2
CASSYRFFGQGVNEQYF | 17 | TRBV6-2/TRBV6-3
CSVSQRRRGRRYEQYF | 16 | TRBV29-1
CASSGSDRGTQYF | 13 | TRBV11-3
CASSLSGQRFLGPTIYF | 17 | TRBV11-2
CASSATSGANTEAFF | 15 | TRBV6-5
CASSQQGSPIYEQYF | 15 | TRBV3-1/TRBV3-2
CASSLGSSYNEQFF | 14 | TRBV11-2
CASSPIKDRGGSPLHF | 16 | TRBV14
CASSVGTAYEQYF | 13 | TRBV9
CASSNELGGELFF | 13 | TRBV7-7
CASSFSPGYYNEQFF | 15 | TRBV5-1
CAWGGLAGVLNTGELFF | 17 | TRBV30
CASSPGTTAGELFF | 14 | TRBV7-6
CASSLARDQPQHF | 13 | TRBV7-2
CASSQRYAGTGARGGYTF | 18 | TRBV3-1/TRBV3-2
CASSLDSAGVFSYEQYF | 17 | TRBV5-1
CASSRQAATNEKLFF | 15 | TRBV6-6
CASSYTRVRDTQYF | 14 | TRBV27
CASSQDIGDGYTF | 13 | TRBV3-1/TRBV3-2
CASSVEEAGNTEAFF | 15 | TRBV9
CSVAGAYEQYF | 11 | TRBV29-1
CAISEQANTEAFF | 13 | TRBV10-3
CASSRDGGSYNEQFF | 15 | TRBV7-8
CAWAPGTGYEKLFF | 14 | TRBV30
CASSANPGQGSGNTIYF | 17 | TRBV6-1
CASSSYRDRGFENTEAFF | 18 | TRBV5-6
CASSWTSGRADTQYF | 15 | TRBV19
CASSFSGEQETQYF | 14 | TRBV5-1
CASSQSERELFF | 12 | TRBV4-1
CASSQGNEAFF | 11 | TRBV12-3/TRBV12-4
CASSLAAGTGGPGYTF | 16 | TRBV5-1
CASKGQLNEKLFF | 13 | TRBV2